The next 27 T cell receptor beta chains were all read from a single sample in a study of beta chain features in type 1 diabetes. The entirety of the isolated RNA underwent reverse transcription, so expressed TCRB transcripts were sequenced. Sequencing used immunoSEQ multiplex PCR; TCRdb keeps in-frame clones, though not all of them. The data show some 700,000 clones, 13% seen once. These receptors have no identified antigens. Study-wide findings and caveats: Shorter TCRB CDR3s, moderately but significantly so, were found in Type 1 diabetes patients in all four CD4+ subsets.

The sequenced sample consisted of naive CD4+ T cells from blood. The receptor set was obtained from a man aged 18 to 29 with type 1 diabetes.

This clone was counted between two and nine times. The chain couples TRBV28 to TRBJ1-2; a possible D gene is TRBD1 (5 bases). Trimming pared 3 bases from V and 9 bases from J, leaving 8 bases between. Germline V gene lookup returns CDR1 MDHEN and CDR2 SYDVKM. The CDR3 contains 11 residues. The chain's CDR3 is CASSLGGSYTF. In DNA form, the CDR3 reads TGTGCCAGCAGTTTGGGGGGTAGCTACACCTTC.

This clone was counted between two and nine times. V is TRBV30 and J is TRBJ1-1, with unresolved D. The V end lost 0 bases, the J end lost 4 bases, and 9 bases lay between the germline ends. CDR1 GTSNPN and CDR2 SVGIG come from the germline V gene (reference sequence). This CDR3 is built from 13 residues. The CDR3 region has the DNA TGTGCCTGGAGTGTGGTATCGGGCACTGAAGCTTTCTTT. It yields the protein CAWSVVSGTEAFF.

V is TRBV27 and J is TRBJ2-7; the D gene is possibly TRBD1 (5 bases). Germline V gene lookup returns CDR1 MNHEY and CDR2 SMNVEV (reference sequence). The CDR3 runs to 14 residues. Deletions cut 2 bases from V and 2 bases from J, with 10 bases between. For the CDR3, the DNA is TGTGCCAGCAGTTTAGCAGGGTTAGCCTACGAGCAGTACTTC. It translates to CASSLAGLAYEQYF.

This clone was found a few times. The CDR3 loop reads CASNNDAIQPQHF. The CDR3 DNA follows: TGTGCCAGTAACAACGACGCGATACAGCCCCAGCATTTT. V usage is TRBV19 and J usage is TRBJ1-5; unclear D gene. The CDR3 length is 13 residues. With 7 bases removed from V and 7 bases from J, the gap between germline ends came to 14 bases. Germline V gene data show CDR1 as LNHDA and CDR2 as SQIVND (reference sequence).

A few counts support this clone. The V gene is TRBV20-1, the J gene TRBJ2-1, with D hard to call. V was clipped by 0 bases and J by 14 bases, with 11 bases between them. CDR1 is DFQATT and CDR2 is SNEGSKA in the germline V gene (reference sequence). The CDR3 is 11 residues long. The CDR3 protein is CSARDLVLEFF. The CDR3 DNA reads TGCAGTGCTAGAGATCTAGTCCTGGAGTTCTTC.

This clone turned up a few times. The genes are TRBV7-9 and TRBJ1-4, with TRBD1 identical over 7 bases. The V gene end was trimmed by 5 bases and the J gene end by 5 bases; junction bases not matched to a gene: 8. The CDR3 has 15 amino acids. The V gene's germline CDR1 is SEHNR and CDR2 FQNEAQ (reference sequence). CDR3 DNA: TGTGCCAGCAGCCCAAGCGGACAGGAGAATGAAAAACTGTTTTTT. Translating it yields CASSPSGQENEKLFF.

This clone showed up just a few times. This chain uses TRBV7-9 with TRBJ2-7; 8 nucleotides agree with TRBD2. The trim removed 10 bases at V and 3 bases at J, leaving 17 bases unmatched. The CDR3 is made up of 16 amino acids. The germline V gene encodes CDR1 SEHNR and CDR2 FQNEAQ (reference sequence). The chain's CDR3 is CATGRGESGFLYEQYF. The CDR3 DNA is TGTGCCACCGGGCGGGGGGAGTCTGGTTTTCTCTACGAGCAGTACTTC.

The chain couples TRBV13 to TRBJ2-2; TRBD1 matches at 7 bases. The CDR3 has 14 amino acids. J gave up 7 bases and V 5 bases, and 7 bases lay outside the gene matches. From germline, CDR1 is PRHDT and CDR2 FYEKMQ (reference sequence). CDR3 bases: TGTGCCAGCAGCCGGGACAGAGCAAACGGGGAGCTGTTTTTT. It codes for CASSRDRANGELFF.

This clone was found a few times. V is TRBV30 and J is TRBJ2-1, with 7 nucleotides matching TRBD1. The junction had 6 bases not matched to a gene; V was cut back by 3 bases and J by 7 bases. The CDR3 is 13 amino acids. CDR1 GTSNPN and CDR2 SVGIG come from the germline V gene (reference sequence). CDR3 protein: CAWSANRGNEQFF. The DNA for the CDR3 is TGTGCCTGGAGCGCTAACAGGGGAAATGAGCAGTTCTTC.

V is TRBV4-1 and J is TRBJ1-3; D may be TRBD1 (6 bases). Germline CDR1 is MGHRA and CDR2 is YSYEKL. Trimming took 5 bases from V and 8 from J, leaving 16 bases between them. This CDR3 contains 14 residues. The CDR3 sequence is CASSDVTRGDTIYF. The CDR3 bases are TGCGCCAGCAGCGACGTTACCAGGGGCGACACCATATATTTT.

This clone was observed a handful of times. The CDR3 nucleotides are TGTGCCAGCAGTCCCACAGGGGGGACTAATCAGCCCCAGCATTTT. This encodes CASSPTGGTNQPQHF. The chain carries TRBV28 and TRBJ1-5, with 8 bases lining up with TRBD1. CDR1 MDHEN and CDR2 SYDVKM come from the germline V gene. With 5 bases clipped from V and 4 bases from J, the junction kept 7 bases outside the gene matches. The CDR3 is 15 residues long.

This clone was seen just once. V and J are TRBV5-4 and TRBJ2-5; tentatively, D is TRBD2 (7 bases). Trimming cost V 4 bases and J 1 base, with 20 bases left between them. Per the germline V gene, CDR1 is SGHNT and CDR2 is YYREEE (reference sequence). This CDR3 comprises 17 residues. As DNA, the CDR3 is TGTGCCAGCAGCCCGGGGGGCGGCAGCACCCTCCAAGAGACCCAGTACTTC. It codes for CASSPGGGSTLQETQYF.

The rearrangement uses TRBV21-1 and TRBJ2-7; the table's D gene call, TRBD2, was not cross checked with the DNA. TRBV21-1 is a recognized pseudogene. The CDR3 runs to 14 residues. Here the CDR3 DNA reads TGTGCCAGCAGCCCACCGGGTAGCTCCTACGAGCAGTACTTC. It codes for CASSPPGSSYEQYF.

This clone has only a few counts. The J gene is TRBJ2-7, the V gene TRBV7-8; D uncertain. The CDR3 contains 15 residues. From germline, CDR1 is SGHVS and CDR2 FQNEAQ. Trimming took 1 base from V and 0 from J, leaving 10 bases between them. In DNA form, the CDR3 reads TGTGCCAGCAGCTTAGACGTGCGTAGCTCCTACGAGCAGTACTTC. It specifies CASSLDVRSSYEQYF.

The genes are TRBV2 and TRBJ2-5, with D hard to call. Germline-derived CDR1 and CDR2 are SNHLY and FYNNEI. There are 15 residues in the CDR3. V lost 4 bases and J 1 base, leaving 13 bases between the germline ends. CDR3 sequence (DNA): TGTGCCAGCAGTGGGGCAGCCCCAATCCAAGAGACCCAGTACTTC. Amino acid sequence: CASSGAAPIQETQYF.

This clone was counted between two and nine times. V usage is TRBV25-1 and J usage is TRBJ2-1, with D maybe TRBD1 (6 bases). The CDR3 contains 17 residues. Germline CDR1 and CDR2: MGHDK and SYGVNS. V dropped 3 bases and J dropped 1 base, with 16 bases sitting between them. The CDR3 DNA sequence: TGTGCCAGCAGTGATGGGTCTGGGGGCTCTTCCTACAATGAGCAGTTCTTC. Amino acids: CASSDGSGGSSYNEQFF.

The chain carries TRBV29-1 and TRBJ2-7; no definite D call. Trimming took off 1 base at V and 5 bases at J, with 9 bases between the two ends. Germline values: CDR1 SQVTM, CDR2 ANQGSEA. The CDR3 is made up of 12 amino acids. As DNA, the CDR3 is TGCAGCGTTGAAGGGTACTTCAACGAGCAGTACTTC. It encodes CSVEGYFNEQYF.

This clone was detected a few times. The chain carries TRBV29-1 and TRBJ1-1, with 8 bases that match TRBD1. This CDR3 comprises 14 residues. Losses at the gene ends were 7 bases for V and 2 bases for J; bases not matched to a gene: 9. Germline loops: CDR1 SQVTM, CDR2 ANQGSEA. CDR3 protein: CSARTGWGNTEAFF. CDR3 coding DNA: TGCAGCGCCAGGACAGGGTGGGGTAACACTGAAGCTTTCTTT.

The V gene is TRBV30, the J gene TRBJ1-1; the D gene is possibly TRBD1 (5 bases). CDR3 size: 16 residues. V was cut by 3 bases and J by 1 base, with 18 bases left in between. Germline V gene lookup returns CDR1 GTSNPN and CDR2 SVGIG (reference sequence). Here the CDR3 reads CAWSTRRRGTNTEAFF. DNA for the CDR3: TGTGCCTGGAGCACCCGTCGTAGGGGCACGAACACTGAAGCTTTCTTT. The complete variable domain, with remaining parts taken from reference TRBV30 and TRBJ1-1, reads SQTIHQWPATLVQPVGSPLSLECTVEGTSNPNLYWYRQAAGRGLQLLFYSVGIGQISSEVPQNLSASRPQDRQFILSSKKLLLSDSGFYLCAWSTRRRGTNTEAFFGQGTRLTVV.

V is TRBV7-9 and J is TRBJ1-3, with D possibly matching TRBD1 (6 bases). This CDR3 region has 15 residues. Germline loops: CDR1 SEHNR, CDR2 FQNEAQ (reference sequence). V lost 6 bases, J lost 0 bases, and 12 bases lay in between. For the CDR3, the DNA is TGTGCCAGCAGTTACAGGGCGGACTCTGGAAACACCATATATTTT. Translating gives CASSYRADSGNTIYF.

This clone was found a few times. The rearrangement links TRBV11-2 to TRBJ1-6; 9 positions match TRBD1. Germline CDR1 reads SGHAT; CDR2 reads FQNNGV. V was clipped by 0 bases and J by 9 bases; unmatched bases: 3. The CDR3 runs to 15 residues. The CDR3 loop reads CASSLDTGGSSPLHF. CDR3 coding DNA: TGTGCCAGCAGCTTAGACACAGGGGGCAGTTCACCCCTCCACTTT.

The sample holds a few counts of this clone. The gene calls are TRBV19 and TRBJ1-5; 9 nucleotides align to TRBD1. Germline loops: CDR1 LNHDA, CDR2 SQIVND (reference sequence). CDR3 length: 15 amino acids. V was clipped by 11 bases and J by 1 base; unmatched bases: 9. DNA of the CDR3: TGTGCCGGTGGGACAGGGAGTATCAGCAATCAGCCCCAGCATTTT. Encoded protein: CAGGTGSISNQPQHF.

The chain uses TRBV30 and TRBJ2-4; D remains ambiguous. Germline V gives CDR1 GTSNPN, CDR2 SVGIG (reference sequence). V was cut by 0 bases and J by 9 bases, with 12 bases left in between. The CDR3 length is 13 residues. The CDR3 region has the DNA TGTGCCTGGAGTGTCAAAGCAGAAGGCATTCAGTACTTC. Translating it yields CAWSVKAEGIQYF.

The chain is built from TRBV6-5 and TRBJ2-7; 10 nucleotides align to TRBD2. From germline, CDR1 is MNHEY and CDR2 SVGAGI. This CDR3 has 14 amino acids. With V trimmed by 7 bases and J by 3 bases, 6 bases remained unmatched. The CDR3 sequence is CASKTSGVRYEQYF. The CDR3 coding sequence is TGTGCCAGCAAAACTAGCGGGGTGCGCTACGAGCAGTACTTC.

This clone was found a few times. The V gene is TRBV6-5, the J gene TRBJ2-7, with 9 bases identical to TRBD1. The J segment lost 0 bases and the V segment lost 11 bases, leaving 2 bases of the junction unmatched. Germline lookup yields CDR1 MNHEY and CDR2 SVGAGI. There are 12 residues in the CDR3. The CDR3 DNA sequence: TGTGCCGTGGGACAGGGCTCCTACGAGCAGTACTTC. Its protein product is CAVGQGSYEQYF.

The chain is built from TRBV18 and TRBJ1-4, with 7 bases identical to TRBD1. The V and J ends lost 6 bases and 7 bases, in that order; junction bases with no gene match: 5. The CDR3 covers 13 residues. The germline V gene encodes CDR1 KGHSH and CDR2 LQKENI. The CDR3 protein is CASSPSGGEKLFF. The CDR3 DNA sequence: TGTGCCAGCTCCCCTTCAGGGGGTGAAAAACTGTTTTTT.

This clone came up a few times. J is TRBJ1-5 and V is TRBV30; 10 bases line up with TRBD1. Trimming took 4 bases from V and 5 from J; bases not matched to a gene: 5. Germline lookup yields CDR1 GTSNPN and CDR2 SVGIG (reference sequence). This CDR3 comprises 14 residues. Here the CDR3 reads CAWMETGGDQPQHF. The CDR3 DNA follows: TGTGCCTGGATGGAGACAGGGGGCGATCAGCCCCAGCATTTT.